The clone carrying this T cell receptor beta chain was detected once. Its antigen is unknown. A multiplex PCR was run with 60 Vbeta primers and 13 Jbeta primers. Assay: immunoSEQ multiplex PCR; the TCRdb copy retains only in-frame clones and omits some. Among 90,000 to 100,000 clones listed, 69% were seen once. The data derive from a study of cytomegalovirus exposure and HLA in healthy donors. Study at large: The Caucasian-associated ancestry cluster contained roughly four fifths of the 398 genotyped donors. General study results and limits: A later analysis reported that several of the most significant clusters appeared to be linked to common viral pathogens, among them Epstein-Barr virus. The authors listed approximately 160 TCR beta chains as cytomegalovirus-associated.

The germline gives CDR1 MNHEY, CDR2 SVGAGI. The CDR3 sequence is 15 residues long. V lost 0 bases and J lost 6, with 13 bases in between. The sequence was collected from a man between 45 and 60 years old in good health and CMV-seronegative. This chain uses TRBV6-5 with TRBJ2-3; tentatively, D is TRBD2 (7 bases). The sequenced sample was PBMCs. The CDR3 nucleotides are TGTGCCAGCAGTTACTCGAAGGGGGGGCAGGATACGCAGTATTTT. This encodes CASSYSKGGQDTQYF.